This T cell receptor beta chain was sequenced in a study of monozygotic twins with inflammatory bowel disease. Points on this clonotype: Its target is not known.

Study-level points and caveats: Against healthy co-twins, IBD patients had lower TCRbeta diversity (measured by inverse Simpson).

From approximately 3.5 ug of total RNA, each TCR library was prepared. cDNA was made in eight separate reactions per sample. UMIs were attached via template switching, each with a 6-nucleotide sample barcode. From its re-call of the 5' RACE reads, TCRdb lists each CDR3 protein once, without DNA. The sample totals 400,000 to 500,000 distinct CDR3 sequences. CDR3 length: 13 residues. CDR1 and CDR2 from the germline V gene are SQVTM and ANQGSEA. The gene calls are TRBV29-1 and TRBJ1-3. This TCR derives from a human donor with ulcerative colitis or Crohn's disease, or a healthy co-twin of an affected twin (not recorded which). Material: blood. CDR3 region: CSATYISGNTIYF.